Listed below are T cell receptor beta chains from one sample, sequenced in a study of response to subunit inactivated influenza vaccine. MiXCR, run by TCRdb on the RT-PCR reads, gives a single entry per CDR3 protein. Altogether about 780,000 distinct CDR3 sequences are present, 15% to 20% being singletons, with the ten largest covering about 11%. The starting material was PBMCs from blood, obtained about 5 days after vaccination. These receptor sequences come from a man aged 45 to 65 who received an inactivated influenza vaccine. Each CDR3 is given with its conserved first and last residue. The order of the fields is J gene, V gene, clone size, D gene, CDR3 DNA, CDR3 protein. A D gene is named only where the DNA matches it firmly. Rows give clone size only sometimes, using once, few, many, or a class for an expanded clone.

j_call: TRBJ1-1
v_call: TRBV9
clone_size: few
d_call: -
cdr3_nt: TGTGCCAGCAGCGAAGATCCGTCCACTGAAGCTTTCTTT
cdr3_aa: CASSEDPSTEAFF

j_call: TRBJ2-1
v_call: TRBV12-3/TRBV12-4
clone_size: -
d_call: -
cdr3_nt: TGTGCCAGCAGTCCCAACGATAGCGGTCAGGAGCAGTTCTTC
cdr3_aa: CASSPNDSGQEQFF

j_call: TRBJ2-4
v_call: TRBV11-2
clone_size: few
d_call: TRBD1
cdr3_nt: TGTGCCAGCAGCCCGGACAGGGGGATAAACATTCAGTACTTC
cdr3_aa: CASSPDRGINIQYF

j_call: TRBJ2-6
v_call: TRBV5-6
clone_size: once
d_call: -
cdr3_nt: TGTGCCAGCAGCTTGCATTGGAGTTCTGGGGCCAACGTCCTGACTTTC
cdr3_aa: CASSLHWSSGANVLTF

j_call: TRBJ2-7
v_call: TRBV20-1
clone_size: -
d_call: TRBD1
cdr3_nt: TGCAGTGCAGATCCTGGACAGGCGACACCCTACGAGCAGTACTTC
cdr3_aa: CSADPGQATPYEQYF

j_call: TRBJ2-7
v_call: TRBV4-3
clone_size: -
d_call: TRBD1
cdr3_nt: TGCGCCAGCAGCCAAGGACAGGGGGCTTTGCAGTACTTC
cdr3_aa: CASSQGQGALQYF

j_call: TRBJ2-5
v_call: TRBV5-1
clone_size: -
d_call: TRBD1
cdr3_nt: TGCTCCAGCAGCTCCGGGACAGATCAAGAGACCCAGTACTTC
cdr3_aa: CSSSSGTDQETQYF

j_call: TRBJ2-1
v_call: TRBV6-1
clone_size: few
d_call: TRBD2
cdr3_nt: TGTGCCAGCAGCCCTAGCGGGGGGGGGTACGAGCAGTTCTTC
cdr3_aa: CASSPSGGGYEQFF

j_call: TRBJ2-7
v_call: TRBV7-2
clone_size: -
d_call: TRBD1
cdr3_nt: TGTGCCAGCAGCCCAACCGGACAGGGTCTAGACGAGCAGTACTTC
cdr3_aa: CASSPTGQGLDEQYF

j_call: TRBJ2-2
v_call: TRBV9
clone_size: few
d_call: TRBD1
cdr3_nt: TGTGCCAGCAGCCCGCGGACAGGGCACACCGGGGAGCTGTTTTTT
cdr3_aa: CASSPRTGHTGELFF

j_call: TRBJ1-2
v_call: TRBV20-1
clone_size: few
d_call: TRBD1
cdr3_nt: TGCAGTGCCAGTCCCGGGACAGGCTATGGCTACACCTTC
cdr3_aa: CSASPGTGYGYTF

j_call: TRBJ2-7
v_call: TRBV6-5
clone_size: -
d_call: -
cdr3_nt: TGTGCCAGCAGTTACGGCAGGGGCTCCTACGAGCAGTACTTC
cdr3_aa: CASSYGRGSYEQYF